These 6 T cell receptor beta chains were all obtained from the same sample, sequenced in a study of breast tumors, draining lymph nodes, adjacent tissues. Samples came from axillary lymph nodes draining the breast cancer. TCRdb re-derived calls from the multiplex PCR reads in MiXCR, one entry per CDR3 protein. The data contain approximately 140,000 distinct CDR3 sequences, around a third of them singletons. The sequenced sample consisted of axillary lymph node tissue. The origin of the receptors is a female donor with breast cancer. Some clones in this sample may be carry-over from other donors' samples.

This clonotype was detected many times. The rearrangement joins TRBV7-3 to TRBJ1-2, with D perhaps TRBD1 (5 bases). V was clipped by 2 bases and J by 8 bases, with 18 bases between them. The CDR3 consists of 15 residues. The V gene's germline CDR1 is SGHTA and CDR2 FQGTGA. CDR3 in DNA: TGTGCCAGCAGCTTAGGGGTTGACAGTCGAGGAGGCTACACCTTC. The encoded protein is CASSLGVDSRGGYTF.

Comment on this clonotype: At one of its ends the junction is not consistent with the germline gene, which may arise from a read error. The chain joins TRBV6-2 or TRBV6-3 to TRBJ2-5; a weak D match, TRBD1 (6 bases). CDR3 size: 15 residues. The germline gives CDR1 MNHEY, CDR2 SVGEGT. CDR3 DNA sequence: TGTGCCAGCAGTTACGAGGGGGTCTCACAAGTGACCCAGTACTTC. It encodes CASSYEGVSQVTQYF.

The chain is built from TRBV7-6 and TRBJ2-3; 7 bases fit TRBD1. CDR1 and CDR2 (germline): SGHVS, FNYEAQ. This CDR3 region has 17 residues. The V segment lost 1 base and the J segment 12 bases; nucleotides outside the gene matches: 19. The CDR3 region is CASSLDLTGRRTDPQYF. For the CDR3, the DNA is TGTGCCAGCAGCTTAGACCTGACAGGGAGACGCACAGATCCCCAGTATTTT.

This clonotype was counted at least ten times. This chain connects TRBV20-1 to TRBJ2-1, with a possible D match to TRBD2 (5 bases). Trimming removed 3 bases from V and 10 bases from J, with 16 bases in between. Germline CDR1 is DFQATT and CDR2 is SNEGSKA (reference sequence). The CDR3 length is 13 residues. Here the CDR3 reads CSASGETSREQFF. DNA of the CDR3: TGCAGTGCTAGCGGGGAAACGAGCAGGGAGCAGTTCTTC.

This clonotype has ten or more counts. The chain combines TRBV2 with TRBJ2-7; D gene unclear. The CDR3 extends over 13 amino acids. The V end lost 8 bases, the J end lost 0 bases, and 11 bases lay between the germline ends. Germline V lookup: CDR1 SNHLY, CDR2 FYNNEI. CDR3 residues: CASGSISSYEQYF. The CDR3 nucleotides read TGTGCCAGCGGAAGCATCAGCTCCTACGAGCAGTACTTC.

The chain joins TRBV5-1 to TRBJ1-1; D gene unclear. The germline V gene has CDR1 SGHRS and CDR2 YFSETQ. CDR3 length: 14 amino acids. Trimming shortened V by 0 bases and J by 0 bases, and 6 bases separated the two germline ends. The CDR3 DNA follows: TGCGCCAGCAGCTTGGTGCTAATGAACACTGAAGCTTTCTTT. Translation: CASSLVLMNTEAFF.